The 28 T cell receptor beta chains presented below share a single source sample, sequenced in a study of response to subunit inactivated influenza vaccine. MiXCR, applied by TCRdb to the RT-PCR reads, yields one record per CDR3 protein. The data contain hundreds of thousands of distinct CDR3 sequences, around 8% of them singletons. The sequencing here drew on PBMCs from blood, taken roughly 24 months after vaccination. The receptor set was obtained from a man aged 50-75 years who received an inactivated influenza vaccine.

This clonotype was counted a few times. The CDR3 here is CASSPVASGAGELFF. The CDR3, as DNA: TGTGCCAGCAGTCCAGTGGCATCTGGGGCCGGGGAGCTGTTTTTT. The chain recombines TRBV6-2 or TRBV6-3 with TRBJ2-2; D is undetermined. The CDR3 is made up of 15 amino acids. The V gene's germline CDR1 is MNHEY and CDR2 SVGEGT. The V end lost 5 bases, the J end lost 6 bases, and 16 bases lay between the germline ends.

In this sample, this clonotype turned up a few times. V and J are TRBV5-1 and TRBJ2-1; 11 bases are shared with TRBD2. The germline gives CDR1 SGHRS, CDR2 YFSETQ. This CDR3 region has 15 residues. Trimming at V came to 5 bases and at J to 7 bases, leaving 8 bases not matched to a gene. The CDR3 DNA reads as TGCGCCAGCAGTGTAACTAGCGGGAGAAGGAATGAGCAGTTCTTC. Translating it yields CASSVTSGRRNEQFF.

This clonotype showed up many times. This rearrangement joins TRBV6-2 or TRBV6-3 to TRBJ1-5; D ambiguous. Per germline, CDR1 MNHEY and CDR2 SVGEGT. CDR3 length equals 12 residues. The V end lost 6 bases, the J end lost 6 bases, and 9 bases lay between the germline ends. Here the CDR3 reads CASRREGQPQHF. DNA for the CDR3: TGTGCCAGCAGGAGGGAAGGTCAGCCCCAGCATTTT.

This clonotype was found a few times. The chain links TRBV20-1 to TRBJ2-7; D is uncertain. The length of the CDR3 is 14 residues. Deletions cut 3 bases from V and 4 bases from J, with 16 bases between. CDR1 DFQATT and CDR2 SNEGSKA come from the germline V gene (reference sequence). CDR3 sequence (DNA): TGCAGTGCTAGGACCCTGGTGGGCCTATACGAGCAGTACTTC. This gives the protein CSARTLVGLYEQYF.

The chain uses TRBV18 and TRBJ2-5; D not resolved. The CDR3 has 18 amino acids. V dropped 2 bases and J dropped 2 bases, with 21 bases sitting between them. Germline CDR1 is KGHSH and CDR2 is LQKENI. This CDR3 reads CASSPSLGVGSLQETQYF. The CDR3 DNA reads as TGTGCCAGCTCACCATCGCTCGGAGTCGGCTCCCTTCAAGAGACCCAGTACTTC.

At least ten counts were recorded for this clonotype. This chain joins TRBV9 and TRBJ1-2, with TRBD1 matching 8 bases. Germline CDR1 SGDLS, CDR2 YYNGEE. CDR3 length: 14 residues. Losses at the gene ends were 3 bases for V and 9 bases for J; bases not matched to a gene: 10. The DNA for the CDR3 is TGTGCCAGCAGCGAGGGAGTGGGACAGGCTCGCTACACCTTC. Translating it yields CASSEGVGQARYTF.

The chain joins TRBV6-1 to TRBJ1-5; a possible D gene is TRBD1 (5 bases). V lost 3 bases and J lost 5, with 17 bases in between. This CDR3 region has 16 residues. Germline CDR1 and CDR2: MNHNS and SASEGT. The CDR3 loop is CASSEFGGVLYQPQHF. The CDR3 coding sequence is TGTGCCAGCAGTGAGTTCGGGGGGGTCTTGTATCAGCCCCAGCATTTT.

This clonotype was observed at least ten times. This sequence joins TRBV3-1 and TRBJ1-3; tentatively, D is TRBD1 (5 bases). Looked up from germline, CDR1 is LGHDT and CDR2 is YNNKEL (reference sequence). V was trimmed by 1 base and J by 5 bases, leaving 9 bases between them. The CDR3 length is 14 residues. This CDR3 reads CASSQGRQRNTIYF. The DNA of the CDR3 is TGTGCCAGCAGCCAAGGTAGACAGCGAAACACCATATATTTT.

This clonotype occurred many times. This chain uses TRBV7-9 with TRBJ2-2; the D gene is possibly TRBD2 (5 bases). This CDR3 region has 16 residues. Germline V gene lookup returns CDR1 SEHNR and CDR2 FQNEAQ (reference sequence). The germline V and J ends were trimmed by 5 bases and 1 base, with 14 bases remaining between them. The CDR3 bases are TGTGCCAGCAGCCGCGGGTCCAGGCAGAACACCGGGGAGCTGTTTTTT. Protein: CASSRGSRQNTGELFF.

The genes are TRBV28 and TRBJ2-7; possibly TRBD1 for D (6 bases). Germline lookup yields CDR1 MDHEN and CDR2 SYDVKM. Trimming took 6 bases from V and 3 from J, leaving 12 bases between them. The CDR3 has 13 amino acids. The CDR3 here is CASRMGAIYEQYF. The CDR3 DNA reads TGTGCCAGCAGAATGGGGGCTATCTACGAGCAGTACTTC.

CDR3 nucleotides: TGCGCCAGCAGCTTGGCCATTGGGGGAAGGGGCACAGATACGCAGTATTTT. Protein: CASSLAIGGRGTDTQYF. V and J are TRBV5-1 and TRBJ2-3, with D tentatively TRBD1 or TRBD2 (5 bases each). V lost 0 bases and J lost 1, with 15 bases in between. The CDR3 is 17 amino acids. Looked up from germline, CDR1 is SGHRS and CDR2 is YFSETQ. Complete variable domain (other parts from reference TRBV5-1 and TRBJ2-3): KAGVTQTPRYLIKTRGQQVTLSCSPISGHRSVSWYQQTPGQGLQFLFEYFSETQRNKGNFPGRFSGRQFSNSRSEMNVSTLELGDSALYLCASSLAIGGRGTDTQYFGPGTRLTVL.

The table lists this clonotype with a few counts. The genes are TRBV7-9 and TRBJ1-6, with 7 bases matching TRBD1. The germline gives CDR1 SEHNR, CDR2 FQNEAQ (reference sequence). The CDR3 spans 15 residues. Germline trimming cut 6 bases from V and 7 bases from J; bases unmatched to any gene: 9. In DNA form, the CDR3 reads TGTGCCAGCAGTGAACAGGGGACGCGGAATTCACCCCTCCACTTT. Translated: CASSEQGTRNSPLHF.

This sequence joins TRBV9 and TRBJ2-2; TRBD2 might be the D (6 bases). Germline CDR1 and CDR2: SGDLS and YYNGEE. CDR3 length equals 15 residues. The V gene lost 0 bases and the J gene lost 5 bases, with 11 bases spanning the gap. CDR3 loop: CASSVGTSPTGELFF. CDR3 in DNA: TGTGCCAGCAGCGTAGGTACTAGCCCAACCGGGGAGCTGTTTTTT.

The sample holds a few counts of this clonotype. V is TRBV5-4 and J is TRBJ2-3; 7 nucleotides align to TRBD2. CDR1 and CDR2 from the germline V gene are SGHNT and YYREEE (reference sequence). This CDR3 comprises 15 residues. V shed 7 bases and J 5 bases; nucleotides not matched to a gene: 13. CDR3 sequence reads: CASGRGSGTEDTQYF. DNA for the CDR3: TGTGCCAGCGGACGAGGGAGCGGGACTGAAGATACGCAGTATTTT.

The sample holds many counts of this clonotype. The chain combines TRBV12-3 or TRBV12-4 with TRBJ2-1, with TRBD1 as a possible D gene (5 bases). V was shortened by 2 bases and J by 0 bases, with 8 bases between the two germline ends. The CDR3 runs to 15 residues. DNA for the CDR3: TGTGCCAGCAGTTTACAGGGTTCCTCCTACAATGAGCAGTTCTTC. Translated, it gives CASSLQGSSYNEQFF.

The chain couples TRBV5-1 to TRBJ1-2; D is possibly TRBD1 (5 bases). V lost 4 bases, J lost 6 bases, and 16 bases lay in between. Germline CDR1 reads SGHRS; CDR2 reads YFSETQ. The CDR3 totals 14 residues. CDR3 bases: TGCGCCAGCAGCCCGACAGTTATCGTGGATGGCTACACCTTC. Translated: CASSPTVIVDGYTF.

The rearrangement links TRBV7-2 to TRBJ2-7; 8 bases fit TRBD2. The CDR3 contains 14 residues. Per the germline V gene, CDR1 is SGHTA and CDR2 is FQGNSA. With 5 bases clipped from V and 2 bases from J, the junction kept 5 bases outside the gene matches. The CDR3 region is CASSLDGRAYEQYF. CDR3 nucleotide sequence: TGTGCCAGCAGCCTAGACGGGAGGGCCTACGAGCAGTACTTC.

This clonotype showed up just a few times. The V gene is TRBV12-3 or TRBV12-4, the J gene TRBJ2-1; the D gene is possibly TRBD2 (6 bases). Trimming shortened V by 2 bases and J by 15 bases, and 20 bases separated the two germline ends. This CDR3 region has 14 residues. CDR3 coding DNA: TGTGCCAGCAGTTTAACTAGCTCTAGCGACCGCGGGTTCTTC. Encoded protein: CASSLTSSSDRGFF.

This clonotype was counted between two and nine times. The chain links TRBV24-1 to TRBJ2-1; the match to TRBD1 covers 7 bases. V lost 4 bases and J lost 9; bases outside the gene matches: 17. This CDR3 is 17 amino acids long. CDR1 is KGHDR, CDR2 SFDVKD, per germline. This CDR3 is CATSEISRAGGRGEQFF. In nucleotides, the CDR3 is TGTGCCACCAGTGAAATTTCTAGGGCAGGGGGTCGGGGTGAGCAGTTCTTC.

This chain connects TRBV12-3 or TRBV12-4 to TRBJ1-5; D may be TRBD1 (5 bases). This CDR3 spans 17 amino acids. V lost 0 bases and J lost 2, with 14 bases in between. This chain's CDR3 is CASSLARVGDGNQPQHF. CDR3 nucleotides: TGTGCCAGCAGTTTAGCGAGAGTCGGGGACGGCAATCAGCCCCAGCATTTT.

This chain connects TRBV6-5 to TRBJ1-5; TRBD1 is a possible D gene (6 bases). The CDR3 is made up of 14 amino acids. Germline CDR1 reads MNHEY; CDR2 reads SVGAGI. The V end lost 2 bases, the J end lost 6 bases, and 11 bases lay between the germline ends. The CDR3 loop is CASSYDRGGQPQHF. CDR3 bases: TGTGCCAGCAGTTACGATAGGGGGGGTCAGCCCCAGCATTTT.

Ten or more counts support this clonotype. The rearrangement joins TRBV4-3 to TRBJ1-2; 10 bases agree with TRBD1. The CDR3 consists of 16 residues. Losses at the gene ends were 1 base for V and 5 bases for J; bases not matched to a gene: 7. Germline V lookup: CDR1 LGHNA, CDR2 YSLEER. CDR3 protein: CASSQGIGTGVYGYTF. CDR3 nucleotides: TGCGCCAGCAGCCAAGGGATCGGGACAGGGGTTTATGGCTACACCTTC.

This clonotype turned up a few times. The chain carries TRBV5-1 and TRBJ2-1; 10 nucleotides align to TRBD1. Germline CDR1 is SGHRS and CDR2 is YFSETQ. This CDR3 comprises 15 residues. V lost 4 bases, J lost 5 bases, and 6 bases stayed unmatched. The DNA of the CDR3 is TGCGCCAGCAGCCGGGGACAGGGGCCTAACAATGAGCAGTTCTTC. Translating it yields CASSRGQGPNNEQFF.

This clonotype has just a few counts. V is TRBV29-1 and J is TRBJ2-5; D unresolved. The V gene's germline CDR1 is SQVTM and CDR2 ANQGSEA. V shed 4 bases and J shed 5 bases, with 14 bases lying between them. This CDR3 comprises 13 residues. As DNA, the CDR3 is TGCAGCGTTGGGAACGATCTGGGGGAGACCCAGTACTTC. Translated: CSVGNDLGETQYF.

The chain combines TRBV11-2 with TRBJ2-7; TRBD1 is a possible D gene (5 bases). The CDR3 is 14 amino acids. Germline loops: CDR1 SGHAT, CDR2 FQNNGV. The V end was cut by 0 bases, the J end by 6 bases, with 12 bases between. For the CDR3, the DNA is TGTGCCAGCAGCTTAGATTTCGGGCAGGGCGAGCAGTACTTC. It translates to CASSLDFGQGEQYF.

There are a few counts of this clonotype. The J gene is TRBJ2-7, the V gene TRBV20-1; the match to TRBD2 covers 10 bases. Germline V gene data show CDR1 as DFQATT and CDR2 as SNEGSKA (reference sequence). The length of the CDR3 is 16 residues. The ends lost 1 base at V and 1 base at J; junction bases unmatched: 7. This CDR3 reads CSARGEGLAYSYEQYF. The CDR3 region has the DNA TGCAGTGCTAGAGGCGAGGGACTAGCGTATTCCTACGAGCAGTACTTC.

This chain joins TRBV2 and TRBJ2-3, with D perhaps given as TRBD1 or TRBD2 (5 bases each). Germline CDR1 SNHLY, CDR2 FYNNEI. Trimming left V 7 bases short and J 2 bases short, with 16 bases between. This CDR3 is built from 15 residues. Written as DNA, the CDR3 is TGTGCCAGCACCCGAGGGGATCTTCACACAGATACGCAGTATTTT. Translation: CASTRGDLHTDTQYF. The full variable domain, completed using reference TRBV2 and TRBJ2-3, is EPEVTQTPSHQVTQMGQEVILRCVPISNHLYFYWYRQILGQKVEFLVSFYNNEISEKSEIFDDQFSVERPDGSNFTLKIRSTKLEDSAMYFCASTRGDLHTDTQYFGPGTRLTVL.

This clonotype appeared many times. V is TRBV27 and J is TRBJ1-5; D remains ambiguous. The V gene lost 0 bases and the J gene lost 9 bases, with 15 bases spanning the gap. This CDR3 has 15 amino acids. CDR1 and CDR2 (germline): MNHEY, SMNVEV (reference sequence). The CDR3 loop is CASSLSGVFKVPQHF. The CDR3, as DNA: TGTGCCAGCAGTTTATCTGGGGTGTTCAAGGTGCCCCAGCATTTT.